This T cell receptor (beta chain) was sequenced during a study of T cell clonotyping in hematopoietic cell transplantation. The data were produced by immunoSEQ multiplex PCR, yet TCRdb's version contains in-frame clones alone and is incomplete. The sample shows about 45,000 clones, 94% of them seen only once. Germline assignment: CDR1 MNHNS and CDR2 SASEGT. There are 14 residues in the CDR3. Trimming removed 4 bases from V and 4 bases from J; junction bases left unmatched: 6. General observations from the study: Higher Inverse Simpson Index values in graft donor and pretransplant recipient predicted broader posttransplant TCR diversity.

Comments on this clone: Its antigen remains unknown.

This TCR was sampled from a woman aged 50 to 65 in good health. Some clones in this sample may be carry-over from other donors' samples. Specimen: peripheral blood mononuclear cells. The chain recombines TRBV6-1 with TRBJ2-5, with 7 bases identical to TRBD2. The CDR3 nucleotides read TGTGCCAGCAGTGTTCAGGGAGGGCCAGAGACCCAGTACTTC. This sequence encodes CASSVQGGPETQYF.